The T cell receptor beta chain described here comes from a study of control samples from healthy donors and cancer patients. Trimming cost V 6 bases and J 8 bases; bases outside gene matches: 15. The CDR3 runs to 15 residues. In germline, CDR1 is LNHDA, CDR2 SQIVND (reference sequence). Data came from immunoSEQ multiplex PCR; TCRdb stores just in-frame clones and leaves some out. The sample lists 90,000 to 110,000 clones; about four fifths were seen once. Sequenced: blood. This clonotype was obtained from a woman between 50 and 59 years old in good health. The chain employs TRBV19 and TRBJ1-1; 7 bases align to TRBD1. CDR3 loop: CASRVYRGECEEAFF. In nucleotides, the CDR3 is TGTGCCAGTAGGGTATACAGGGGTGAATGTGAAGAAGCTTTCTTT.